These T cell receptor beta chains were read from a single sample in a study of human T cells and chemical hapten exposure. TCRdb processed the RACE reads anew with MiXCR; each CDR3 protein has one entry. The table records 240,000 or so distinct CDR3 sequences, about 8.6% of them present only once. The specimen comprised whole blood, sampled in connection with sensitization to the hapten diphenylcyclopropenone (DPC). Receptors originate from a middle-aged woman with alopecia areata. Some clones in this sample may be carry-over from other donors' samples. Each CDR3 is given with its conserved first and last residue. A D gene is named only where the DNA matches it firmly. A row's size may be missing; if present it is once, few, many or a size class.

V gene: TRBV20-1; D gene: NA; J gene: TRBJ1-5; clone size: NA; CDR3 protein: CSAPTGIRQPQHF; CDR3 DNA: TGCAGTGCGCCCACCGGGATACGCCAGCCCCAGCATTTT
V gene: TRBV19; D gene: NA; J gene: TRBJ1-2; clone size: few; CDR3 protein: CASSNQAGAGGYTF; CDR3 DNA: TGTGCCAGTAGTAATCAGGCAGGGGCGGGCGGCTACACCTTC
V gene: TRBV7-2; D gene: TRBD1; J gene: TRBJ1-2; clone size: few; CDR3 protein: CASSPDRGHGYTF; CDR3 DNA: TGTGCCAGCAGCCCGGACAGGGGGCATGGCTACACCTTC
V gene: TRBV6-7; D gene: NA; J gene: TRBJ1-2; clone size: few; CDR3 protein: CASSYRQPYGYTF; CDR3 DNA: TGTGCCAGCAGTTATAGGCAGCCCTATGGCTACACCTTC
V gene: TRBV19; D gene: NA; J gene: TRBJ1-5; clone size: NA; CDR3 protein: CASSSSETVSNQPQHF; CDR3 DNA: TGTGCCAGTAGTTCCTCCGAGACAGTTAGCAATCAGCCCCAGCATTTT
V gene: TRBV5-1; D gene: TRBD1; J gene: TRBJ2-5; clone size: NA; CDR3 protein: CASSSDRGPGQETQYF; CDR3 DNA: TGCGCCAGCAGCTCTGACAGGGGGCCGGGACAAGAGACCCAGTACTTC
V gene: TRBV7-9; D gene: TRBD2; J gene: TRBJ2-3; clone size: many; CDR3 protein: CASSTGTSGGRTDTQYF; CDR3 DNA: TGTGCCAGCAGCACTGGGACTAGCGGGGGGAGGACAGATACGCAGTATTTT
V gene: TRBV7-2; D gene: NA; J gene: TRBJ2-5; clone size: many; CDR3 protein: CASSFRRGETQYF; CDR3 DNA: TGTGCCAGCAGCTTTAGGCGTGGAGAGACCCAGTACTTC
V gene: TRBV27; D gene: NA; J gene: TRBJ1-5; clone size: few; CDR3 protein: CASSLFATNNAHDQPQHF; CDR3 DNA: TGTGCCAGCAGTTTATTTGCGACAAATAACGCCCACGATCAGCCCCAGCATTTT
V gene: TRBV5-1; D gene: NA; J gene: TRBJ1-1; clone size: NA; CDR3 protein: CASSEGHTNTEAFF; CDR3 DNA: TGCGCCAGCAGCGAGGGACACACGAACACTGAAGCTTTCTTT
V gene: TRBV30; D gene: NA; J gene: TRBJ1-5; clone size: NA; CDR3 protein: CAWSVGKQPQHF; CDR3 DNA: TGTGCCTGGAGTGTAGGTAAACAGCCCCAGCATTTT
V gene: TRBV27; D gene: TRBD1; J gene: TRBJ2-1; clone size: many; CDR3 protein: CASSLQGAINEQFF; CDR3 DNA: TGTGCCAGCAGTTTACAGGGGGCTATCAATGAGCAGTTCTTC
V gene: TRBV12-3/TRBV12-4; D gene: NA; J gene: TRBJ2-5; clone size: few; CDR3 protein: CASQKGGWGTQYF; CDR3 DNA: TGTGCCAGCCAGAAGGGGGGTTGGGGGACCCAGTACTTC
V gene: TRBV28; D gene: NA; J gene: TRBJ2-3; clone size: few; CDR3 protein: CASTHGPPKTDTQYF; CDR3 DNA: TGTGCCAGCACCCACGGCCCCCCGAAGACAGATACGCAGTATTTT
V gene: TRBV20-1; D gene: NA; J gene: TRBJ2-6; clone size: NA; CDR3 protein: CSARASSGANVLTF; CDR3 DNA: TGCAGTGCTCGAGCGAGCTCTGGGGCCAACGTCCTGACTTTC
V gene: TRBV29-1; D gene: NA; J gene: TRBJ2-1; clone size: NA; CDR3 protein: CSVGLVEQFF; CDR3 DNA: TGCAGCGTTGGACTAGTGGAGCAGTTCTTC
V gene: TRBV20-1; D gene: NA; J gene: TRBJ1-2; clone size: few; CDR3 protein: CSASSPEHGYGYTF; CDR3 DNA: TGCAGTGCTAGTTCTCCGGAACACGGCTATGGCTACACCTTC
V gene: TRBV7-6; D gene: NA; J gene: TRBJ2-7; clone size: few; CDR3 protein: CASSLNVDEQYF; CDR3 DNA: TGTGCCAGCAGCTTAAATGTCGACGAGCAGTACTTC
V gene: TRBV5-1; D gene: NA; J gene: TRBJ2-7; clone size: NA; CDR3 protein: CASSPGRTYSYEQYF; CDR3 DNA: TGCGCCAGCAGCCCGGGACGGACCTATTCCTACGAGCAGTACTTC
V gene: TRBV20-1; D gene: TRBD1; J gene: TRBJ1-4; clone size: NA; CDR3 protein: CSAPGQFEKLFF; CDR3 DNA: TGCAGTGCCCCGGGACAGTTTGAAAAACTGTTTTTT
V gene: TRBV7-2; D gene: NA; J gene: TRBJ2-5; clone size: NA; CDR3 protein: CASSPGPRKETQYF; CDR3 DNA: TGTGCCAGCAGCCCTGGGCCTAGGAAAGAGACCCAGTACTTC
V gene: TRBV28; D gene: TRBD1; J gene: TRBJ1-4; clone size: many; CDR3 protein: CASSSTGGQNEKLFF; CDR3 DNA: TGTGCCAGCAGTTCGACAGGGGGCCAGAATGAAAAACTGTTTTTT
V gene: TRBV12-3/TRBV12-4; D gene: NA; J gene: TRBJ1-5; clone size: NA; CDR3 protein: CASTLNGGNQPQHF; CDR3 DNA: TGTGCCAGCACCCTAAATGGGGGGAATCAGCCCCAGCATTTT
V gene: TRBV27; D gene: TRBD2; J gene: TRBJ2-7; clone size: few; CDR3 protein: CASSPGLAAWEQYF; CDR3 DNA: TGTGCCAGCAGTCCGGGACTAGCTGCCTGGGAGCAGTACTTC
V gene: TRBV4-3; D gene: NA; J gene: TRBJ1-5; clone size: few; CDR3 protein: CASSPNWGHNQPQHF; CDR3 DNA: TGCGCCAGCAGCCCAAACTGGGGTCACAATCAGCCCCAGCATTTT
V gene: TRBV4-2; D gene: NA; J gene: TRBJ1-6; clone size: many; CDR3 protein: CASSQVLDQGGSPLHF; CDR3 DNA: TGTGCCAGCAGCCAAGTCTTGGACCAGGGTGGCTCACCCCTCCACTTT
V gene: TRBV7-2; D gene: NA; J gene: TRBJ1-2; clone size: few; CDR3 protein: CASSPPGRGYTF; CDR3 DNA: TGTGCCAGCAGCCCCCCCGGCCGGGGCTACACCTTC
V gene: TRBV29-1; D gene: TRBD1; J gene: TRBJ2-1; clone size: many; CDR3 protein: CSVEGDRDNEQFF; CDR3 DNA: TGCAGCGTTGAGGGGGACAGGGACAATGAGCAGTTCTTC
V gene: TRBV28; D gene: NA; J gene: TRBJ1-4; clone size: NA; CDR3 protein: CASSLIRQGRTNEKLFF; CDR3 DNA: TGTGCCAGCAGTTTAATCCGGCAGGGTCGAACTAATGAAAAACTGTTTTTT
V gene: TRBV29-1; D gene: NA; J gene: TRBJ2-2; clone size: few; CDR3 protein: CSVVQDTGELFF; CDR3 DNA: TGCAGCGTTGTCCAGGACACCGGGGAGCTGTTTTTT
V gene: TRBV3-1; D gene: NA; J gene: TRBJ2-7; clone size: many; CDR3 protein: CASSHDRATYEQYF; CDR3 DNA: TGTGCCAGCAGCCATGACCGGGCTACCTACGAGCAGTACTTC
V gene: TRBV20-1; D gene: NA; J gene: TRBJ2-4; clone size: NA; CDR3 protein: CSAYSILAKNIQYF; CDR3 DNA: TGCAGTGCTTATTCTATCTTAGCCAAAAACATTCAGTACTTC
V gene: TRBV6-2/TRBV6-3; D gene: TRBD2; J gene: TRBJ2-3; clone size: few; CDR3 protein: CASSSIGSGRSDTQYF; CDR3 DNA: TGTGCCAGCAGCTCTATTGGTAGCGGGAGGTCGGATACGCAGTATTTT
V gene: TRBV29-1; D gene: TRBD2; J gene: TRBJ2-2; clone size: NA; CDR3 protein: CSVEGTSGNGGELFF; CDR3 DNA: TGCAGCGTCGAAGGGACTAGCGGGAACGGCGGGGAGCTGTTTTTT
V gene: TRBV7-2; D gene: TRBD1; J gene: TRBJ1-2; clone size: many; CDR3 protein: CASSPDRDYGYTF; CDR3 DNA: TGTGCCAGCAGCCCGGACAGGGACTATGGCTACACCTTC
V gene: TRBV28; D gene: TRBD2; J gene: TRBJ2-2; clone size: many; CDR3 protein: CASSLLAGALTGELFF; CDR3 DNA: TGTGCCAGCAGTTTATTAGCGGGAGCCCTCACCGGGGAGCTGTTTTTT
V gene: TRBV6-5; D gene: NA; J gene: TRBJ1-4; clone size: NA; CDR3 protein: CASSYSLYNGEKLFF; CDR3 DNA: TGTGCCAGCAGTTACTCTTTATATAATGGTGAAAAACTGTTTTTT
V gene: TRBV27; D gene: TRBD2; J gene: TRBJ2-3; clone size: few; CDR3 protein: CASSSGLAGVGDTQYF; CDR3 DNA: TGTGCCAGCAGTTCGGGACTAGCGGGAGTTGGAGATACGCAGTATTTT
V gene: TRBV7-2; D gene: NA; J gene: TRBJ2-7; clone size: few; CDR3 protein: CASSPIQKAYEQYF; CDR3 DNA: TGTGCCAGCAGCCCTATACAGAAAGCCTACGAGCAGTACTTC
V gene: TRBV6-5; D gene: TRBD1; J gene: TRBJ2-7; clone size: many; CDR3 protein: CASSLTPGQGFYEQYF; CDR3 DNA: TGTGCCAGCAGTTTGACTCCGGGACAGGGATTCTACGAGCAGTACTTC
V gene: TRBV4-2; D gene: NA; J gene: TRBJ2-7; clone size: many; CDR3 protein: CASSQEGRGGYEQYF; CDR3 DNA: TGTGCCAGCAGCCAAGAAGGCCGTGGGGGTTACGAGCAGTACTTC
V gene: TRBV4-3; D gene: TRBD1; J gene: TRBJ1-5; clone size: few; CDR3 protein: CASSQDTQGGQPQHF; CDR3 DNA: TGCGCCAGCAGCCAAGATACACAGGGGGGTCAGCCCCAGCATTTT
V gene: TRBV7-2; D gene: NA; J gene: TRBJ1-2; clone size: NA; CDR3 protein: CASSPDAGGWYGYTF; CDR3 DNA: TGTGCCAGCAGCCCAGACGCGGGGGGTTGGTATGGCTACACCTTC
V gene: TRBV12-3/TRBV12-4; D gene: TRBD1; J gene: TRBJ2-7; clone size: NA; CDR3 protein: CASSFRTGREQYF; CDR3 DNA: TGTGCCAGCAGTTTCAGGACAGGGCGGGAGCAGTACTTC
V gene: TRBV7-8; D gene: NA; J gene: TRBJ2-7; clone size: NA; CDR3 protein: CASSYGLLSYEQYF; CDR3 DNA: TGTGCCAGCAGCTACGGACTACTCTCCTACGAGCAGTACTTC
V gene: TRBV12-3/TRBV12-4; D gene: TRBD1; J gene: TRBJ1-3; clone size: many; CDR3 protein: CASRLQGANGNTIYF; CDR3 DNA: TGTGCCAGCAGGTTACAGGGGGCTAATGGAAACACCATATATTTT
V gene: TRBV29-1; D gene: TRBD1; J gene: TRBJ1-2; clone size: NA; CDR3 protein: CGTVADYGYTF; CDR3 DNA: TGCGGGACAGTGGCAGACTATGGCTACACCTTC
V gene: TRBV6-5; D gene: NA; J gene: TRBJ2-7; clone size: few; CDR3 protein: CASSPVTTYEQYF; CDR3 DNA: TGTGCCAGCAGTCCAGTGACAACCTACGAGCAGTACTTC
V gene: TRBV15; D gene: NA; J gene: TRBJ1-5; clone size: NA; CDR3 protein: CATSAIEGAQHF; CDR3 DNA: TGTGCCACCAGCGCCATTGAGGGGGCCCAGCATTTT
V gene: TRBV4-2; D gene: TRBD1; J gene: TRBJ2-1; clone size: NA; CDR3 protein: CASSQPNGQGADNEQFF; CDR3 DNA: TGTGCCAGCAGCCAACCGAATGGACAGGGGGCTGACAATGAGCAGTTCTTC
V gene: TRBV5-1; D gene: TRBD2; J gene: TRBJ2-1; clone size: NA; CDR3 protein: CASSLPTGLGDEQFF; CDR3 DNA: TGCGCCAGCAGCTTGCCCACGGGACTAGGGGATGAGCAGTTCTTC
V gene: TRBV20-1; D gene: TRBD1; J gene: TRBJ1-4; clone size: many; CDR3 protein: CSARDPQGGQTGEKLFF; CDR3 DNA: TGCAGTGCTAGAGATCCGCAGGGGGGACAGACAGGGGAAAAACTGTTTTTT
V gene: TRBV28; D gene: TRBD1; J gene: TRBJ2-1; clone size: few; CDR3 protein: CASSLTGGKSEQFF; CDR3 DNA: TGTGCCAGCAGTCTTACAGGGGGCAAGAGTGAGCAGTTCTTC